These 15 T cell receptor beta chains share one sample of origin, sequenced in a study of cytomegalovirus exposure and HLA in healthy donors. Generated by immunoSEQ multiplex PCR, the TCRdb table keeps only in-frame clones and is missing some. Of about 44,000 clones in the sample, under 95% are singletons; the top ten hold less than 2.5%. The sequencing sample was made of PBMCs. These receptors all come from a woman under 30 in good health and CMV-seronegative.

The chain joins TRBV19 to TRBJ2-6; 12 bases align to TRBD2. The ends lost 8 bases at V and 0 bases at J; junction bases unmatched: 5. Germline CDR1 LNHDA, CDR2 SQIVND (reference sequence). The CDR3 extends over 17 amino acids. CDR3 DNA: TGTGCCAGTGCCCTAGCGGGGGGGAGCTCTGGGGCCAACGTCCTGACTTTC. The encoded protein is CASALAGGSSGANVLTF.

This chain uses TRBV9 with TRBJ2-2; TRBD1 is a possible D gene (5 bases). Between the trimmed V and J ends, which lost 1 base and 5 bases, there was a span of 6 bases. CDR3 length equals 13 residues. Germline CDR1 reads SGDLS; CDR2 reads YYNGEE. The CDR3 DNA reads TGTGCCAGCAGCGTAAAGGGGACCGGGGAGCTGTTTTTT. This sequence encodes CASSVKGTGELFF.

The rearrangement uses TRBV5-5 and TRBJ2-5, with D possibly being TRBD2 (6 bases). Per germline, CDR1 SGHKS and CDR2 YYEKEE (reference sequence). Deletions cut 2 bases from V and 1 base from J, with 15 bases between. The CDR3 has 16 residues. The CDR3 protein is CASSFGGVGVQETQYF. Written as DNA, the CDR3 is TGTGCCAGCAGCTTCGGAGGGGTGGGGGTCCAAGAGACCCAGTACTTC.

The table lists this clone with a count of one. The chain couples TRBV5-4 to TRBJ2-7; 9 bases map to TRBD2. In germline, CDR1 is SGHNT, CDR2 YYREEE (reference sequence). This CDR3 comprises 15 residues. The J segment lost 7 bases and the V segment lost 4 bases, leaving 12 bases of the junction unmatched. This CDR3 reads CASSPTSGALGEQYF. The DNA for the CDR3 is TGTGCCAGCAGCCCGACTAGCGGAGCCCTGGGGGAGCAGTACTTC.

The sample holds one count of this clone. The J gene is TRBJ1-5, the V gene TRBV7-9, with D possibly TRBD1 on 6 matching bases. This CDR3 is 16 amino acids long. From germline, CDR1 is SEHNR and CDR2 FQNEAQ (reference sequence). Trimming removed 2 bases from V and 3 bases from J, with 14 bases in between. Here the CDR3 DNA reads TGTGCCAGCAGCTTATCGCGTCAGGGGTACAATCAGCCCCAGCATTTT. It is translated as CASSLSRQGYNQPQHF.

The DNA for the CDR3 is TGCGCCAGCAGCCAAGATGGGGGCAAGAGCTCTGGAAACACCATATATTTT. Translating it yields CASSQDGGKSSGNTIYF. The J gene is TRBJ1-3, the V gene TRBV4-1; TRBD1 might be the D (6 bases). CDR1 is MGHRA and CDR2 is YSYEKL in the germline V gene. The CDR3 has 17 residues. V was pared by 0 bases and J by 0 bases, with 12 bases between.

The V call is TRBV19, the J call TRBJ2-5; 7 bases are a match to TRBD1. The CDR3 has 15 residues. J lost 5 bases, V lost 3 bases, and 9 bases had no gene match. Per the germline V gene, CDR1 is LNHDA and CDR2 is SQIVND (reference sequence). CDR3 DNA sequence: TGTGCCAGTAGTATGGAGACAGGGCGGATCGAGACCCAGTACTTC. Translating it yields CASSMETGRIETQYF. Together with reference TRBV19 and TRBJ2-5, the CDR3 gives the full variable domain: DGGITQSPKYLFRKEGQNVTLSCEQNLNHDAMYWYRQDPGQGLRLIYYSQIVNDFQKGDIAEGYSVSREKKESFPLTVTSAQKNPTAFYLCASSMETGRIETQYFGPGTRLLVL.

J is TRBJ1-3 and V is TRBV4-2, with TRBD1 matching 8 bases. The V segment lost 2 bases and the J segment 11 bases; nucleotides outside the gene matches: 5. CDR3 length: 13 amino acids. The germline V gene encodes CDR1 LGHNA and CDR2 YNFKEQ. The CDR3 here is CASSQSNRGAIYF. The CDR3 coding sequence is TGTGCCAGCAGCCAATCAAACAGGGGGGCCATATATTTT.

V gene TRBV11-1 combines with J gene TRBJ2-4, with a tentative D call TRBD2 (5 bases). The V gene's germline CDR1 is SGHAT and CDR2 FQDESV (reference sequence). The CDR3 contains 13 residues. V lost 5 bases and J lost 11, with 16 bases in between. The CDR3 nucleotides are TGTGCCAGCAGCCCAACCCTCGAGGGTGTTCAGTACTTC. This encodes CASSPTLEGVQYF.

This chain uses TRBV7-3 with TRBJ2-3; tentatively, D is TRBD2 (6 bases). Germline V gene data show CDR1 as SGHTA and CDR2 as FQGTGA. Trimming left V 0 bases short and J 4 bases short, with 17 bases between. This CDR3 is built from 17 residues. As DNA, the CDR3 is TGTGCCAGCAGCTTAACGGGTGCCGGGAGTTACGCAGATACGCAGTATTTT. This gives the protein CASSLTGAGSYADTQYF. The full variable domain, rest sourced from reference TRBV7-3 and TRBJ2-3, is GAGVSQTPSNKVTEKGKYVELRCDPISGHTALYWYRQSLGQGPEFLIYFQGTGAADDSGLPNDRFFAVRPEGSVSTLKIQRTERGDSAVYLCASSLTGAGSYADTQYFGPGTRLTVL.

The DNA for the CDR3 is TGTGCCAGCAGCTTCCTAGCGGGGGGGCCTGGAGGGGAGCTGTTTTTT. It is translated as CASSFLAGGPGGELFF. V usage is TRBV7-9 and J usage is TRBJ2-2; 12 bases fit TRBD2. The CDR3 totals 16 residues. V was pared by 3 bases and J by 8 bases, with 7 bases of the junction left unmatched. Germline V gene data show CDR1 as SEHNR and CDR2 as FQNEAQ (reference sequence).

This chain joins TRBV9 and TRBJ1-3, with 8 positions matching TRBD1. Germline-derived CDR1 and CDR2 are SGDLS and YYNGEE. The V gene end was trimmed by 3 bases and the J gene end by 0 bases; junction bases not matched to a gene: 5. The CDR3 is 16 residues long. DNA for the CDR3: TGTGCCAGCAGCGCTGGGACAGGAACCTCTGGAAACACCATATATTTT. Protein: CASSAGTGTSGNTIYF.

The V call is TRBV6-1, the J call TRBJ2-1; TRBD1 might be the D (6 bases). The germline gives CDR1 MNHNS, CDR2 SASEGT. The CDR3 contains 14 residues. Between the trimmed V and J ends, which lost 2 bases and 5 bases, there was a span of 10 bases. CDR3 sequence (DNA): TGTGCCAGCAGTGAAATGGCAGGGGACAATGAGCAGTTCTTC. As protein: CASSEMAGDNEQFF.

The rearrangement uses TRBV27 and TRBJ1-5; 8 positions agree with TRBD1. The germline CDR1 and CDR2 sequences are MNHEY and SMNVEV (reference sequence). This CDR3 spans 13 amino acids. Unmatched junction bases numbered 0, after V lost 3 bases and J lost 5 bases. The CDR3 here is CASSLGQDQPQHF. In DNA form, the CDR3 reads TGTGCCAGCAGTTTGGGACAGGATCAGCCCCAGCATTTT.

This rearrangement joins TRBV4-2 to TRBJ2-3; D may be TRBD1 (6 bases). V lost 1 base and J 8 bases, leaving 10 bases between the germline ends. Germline V gene sequence: CDR1 LGHNA, CDR2 YNFKEQ. This CDR3 contains 13 residues. In nucleotides, the CDR3 is TGTGCCAGCAGCCAAGGAGGGGGTGGTACGCAGTATTTT. This sequence encodes CASSQGGGGTQYF.